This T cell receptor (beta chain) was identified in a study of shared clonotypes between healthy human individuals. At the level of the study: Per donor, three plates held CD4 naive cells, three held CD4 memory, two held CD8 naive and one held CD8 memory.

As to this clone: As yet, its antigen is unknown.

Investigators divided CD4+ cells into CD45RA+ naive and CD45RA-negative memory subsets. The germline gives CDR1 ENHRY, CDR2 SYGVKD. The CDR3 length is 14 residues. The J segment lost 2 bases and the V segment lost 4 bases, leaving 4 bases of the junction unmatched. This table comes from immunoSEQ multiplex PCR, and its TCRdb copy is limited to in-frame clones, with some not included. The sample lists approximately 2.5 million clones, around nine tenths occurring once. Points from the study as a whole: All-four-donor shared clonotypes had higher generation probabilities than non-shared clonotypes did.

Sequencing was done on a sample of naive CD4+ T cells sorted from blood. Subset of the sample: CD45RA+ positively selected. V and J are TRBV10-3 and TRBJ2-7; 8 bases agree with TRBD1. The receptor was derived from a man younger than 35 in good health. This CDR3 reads CAISAGQGTYEQYF. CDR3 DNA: TGTGCCATCAGTGCAGGACAGGGAACCTACGAGCAGTACTTC.